The source of this T cell receptor (beta chain) is a study of blood T cells in healthy people across ages. V lost 4 bases and J 10 bases, leaving 14 bases between the germline ends. This CDR3 has 14 residues. The study isolated at least 7 million PBMCs from each sample. A second PCR, run for about 7 to 11 cycles, used a sample-barcoded 5' primer plus a J-beta primer mix. TCRdb analysed the 5' RACE reads with MiXCR anew, one entry per CDR3 protein. This sample has fewer than 1.5 million distinct CDR3 sequences, with around two fifths found just once. At least ten counts were recorded for this clonotype.

Material for sequencing was blood. This clonotype was obtained from a woman between 18 and 29 years old in good health. This chain uses TRBV12-3 or TRBV12-4 with TRBJ1-6; D may be TRBD1 (5 bases). The CDR3 protein is CASSSPGRASPLHF. In nucleotides, the CDR3 is TGTGCCAGCAGTTCCCCGGGCAGGGCCTCACCCCTCCACTTT.